The rows below give T cell receptor beta chains drawn from one sample of a study of OX40 agonist ivuxolimab in advanced cancers. Libraries were prepared by immunoSEQ multiplex PCR; TCRdb keeps only in-frame clonotypes and omits some of them. The top ten hold about 1.6% of the sample, which has 95,000 to 100,000 clones, around 90% seen once. Specimen: CD4+ or CD8+ T cells sorted from blood, collected in a trial of the OX40 agonist ivuxolimab. These receptors originate from an adult with an advanced solid tumor such as melanoma, head and neck, liver or kidney cancer. Each CDR3 is given with its conserved first and last residue. The order of the fields is V gene, J gene, CDR3 protein.

V gene: TRBV18
J gene: TRBJ1-1
CDR3 protein: CASSPRDRDGTEAFF

V gene: TRBV6-1
J gene: TRBJ2-1
CDR3 protein: CASSEGENWASYNEQFF

V gene: TRBV7-2
J gene: TRBJ2-7
CDR3 protein: CASSLTSGRVYEQYF

V gene: TRBV7-2
J gene: TRBJ1-5
CDR3 protein: CASSLSASNRGRDQPQHF

V gene: TRBV4-1
J gene: TRBJ2-7
CDR3 protein: CASSQGRVSYEQYF

V gene: TRBV9
J gene: TRBJ2-1
CDR3 protein: CASSAIRSKGANEQFF

V gene: TRBV5-1
J gene: TRBJ2-3
CDR3 protein: CASSGGSTDTQYF

V gene: TRBV2
J gene: TRBJ2-7
CDR3 protein: CASSVGLPPYEQYF

V gene: TRBV18
J gene: TRBJ2-7
CDR3 protein: CASSPDMTYEQYF

V gene: TRBV11-2
J gene: TRBJ1-2
CDR3 protein: CASSLGQGVGYGYTF

V gene: TRBV30
J gene: TRBJ2-1
CDR3 protein: CAWSGTGLSINEQFF

V gene: TRBV19
J gene: TRBJ2-7
CDR3 protein: CASSRVGPGYEQYF

V gene: TRBV18
J gene: TRBJ1-4
CDR3 protein: CASSPQSGIATNEKLFF

V gene: TRBV11-2
J gene: TRBJ2-7
CDR3 protein: CASSLRGAHPIYEQYF

V gene: TRBV16
J gene: TRBJ2-6
CDR3 protein: CASSQSSSGANVLTF

V gene: TRBV7-8
J gene: TRBJ1-5
CDR3 protein: CASSPVGNQPQHF

V gene: TRBV6-6
J gene: TRBJ2-7
CDR3 protein: CASRRLAGANEQYF

V gene: TRBV5-6
J gene: TRBJ2-3
CDR3 protein: CASSSLAARSTDTQYF

V gene: TRBV19
J gene: TRBJ1-2
CDR3 protein: CASRTGSGYGYTF

V gene: TRBV28
J gene: TRBJ2-1
CDR3 protein: CASTPWGEDRYNEQFF

V gene: TRBV5-1
J gene: TRBJ1-3
CDR3 protein: CASSLEAVDGNTIYF

V gene: TRBV28
J gene: TRBJ2-7
CDR3 protein: CASGYRGREQYF

V gene: TRBV15
J gene: TRBJ2-2
CDR3 protein: CATSRGRGELFF

V gene: TRBV2
J gene: TRBJ2-7
CDR3 protein: CASSSEGLIISYEQYF

V gene: TRBV2
J gene: TRBJ2-3
CDR3 protein: CASSGGRSRSTDTQYF

V gene: TRBV27
J gene: TRBJ2-6
CDR3 protein: CASRDRAFSGANVLTF

V gene: TRBV1
J gene: TRBJ2-5
CDR3 protein: CTSSQGKERRVGKTQYF

V gene: TRBV28
J gene: TRBJ1-2
CDR3 protein: CASSFRDTRRSGYGYTF

V gene: TRBV5-4
J gene: TRBJ2-1
CDR3 protein: CASSLEASGSYYNEQFF

V gene: TRBV5-5
J gene: TRBJ2-1
CDR3 protein: CASTATYNEQFF

V gene: TRBV7-2
J gene: TRBJ1-1
CDR3 protein: CASSLADWGNTEAFF

V gene: TRBV11-3
J gene: TRBJ2-1
CDR3 protein: CASSLDLRGRDEQFF

V gene: TRBV5-1
J gene: TRBJ2-7
CDR3 protein: CASTDKYDRVPHEQYF

V gene: TRBV2
J gene: TRBJ2-7
CDR3 protein: CASSETGRGEQYF

V gene: TRBV2
J gene: TRBJ2-3
CDR3 protein: CASSQTSGRTDTQYF

V gene: TRBV5-1
J gene: TRBJ2-2
CDR3 protein: CASSLDNPGNTGELFF